The 17 T cell receptor beta chains below were found in one sample sequenced in a study of T-cell memory formation after mild COVID-19. TCRdb reprocessed the 5' RACE reads with MiXCR, giving one entry per CDR3 protein. The table records about 190,000 distinct CDR3 sequences, around 26% of them present only once. The sequenced sample was PBMCs or a T cell subset sorted from them (not recorded which). The receptors derive from an adult woman who had mild COVID-19 (a few samples of this study predate the infection). Cell type and time point are not known.

This clonotype was picked up a small number of times. This chain uses TRBV18 with TRBJ2-1; the D is unclear. The CDR3 is 16 residues long. V was cut by 0 bases and J by 1 base, with 10 bases left in between. Germline V CDR1 and CDR2: KGHSH, LQKENI. The CDR3 reads CASSPPSAASYNEQFF. DNA of the CDR3: TGTGCCAGCTCACCACCCTCCGCGGCATCCTACAATGAGCAGTTCTTC.

This clonotype has only a few counts. The chain recombines TRBV6-1 with TRBJ1-1; D is perhaps TRBD1 (5 bases). The V and J ends lost 2 bases and 5 bases respectively, with 15 bases between them. This CDR3 spans 15 amino acids. Germline V gives CDR1 MNHNS, CDR2 SASEGT. For the CDR3, the DNA is TGTGCCAGCAGTGAATTAACAGGCCTACTTACTGAAGCTTTCTTT. This codes for CASSELTGLLTEAFF.

CDR3 region: CSGLARVTGETQYF. CDR3 coding DNA: TGCAGCGGACTAGCGCGAGTCACGGGGGAGACCCAGTACTTC. The chain links TRBV29-1 to TRBJ2-5; 8 bases map to TRBD2. The CDR3 covers 14 residues. The V segment lost 7 bases and the J segment 5 bases; nucleotides outside the gene matches: 12. Germline V gene data show CDR1 as SQVTM and CDR2 as ANQGSEA. Full variable domain (missing parts from reference TRBV29-1 and TRBJ2-5): SAVISQKPSRDICQRGTSLTIQCQVDSQVTMMFWYRQQPGQSLTLIATANQGSEATYESGFVIDKFPISRPNLTFSTLTVSNMSPEDSSIYLCSGLARVTGETQYFGPGTRLLVL.

V and J are TRBV6-2 or TRBV6-3 and TRBJ2-5; the D is unclear. Germline V lookup: CDR1 MNHEY, CDR2 SVGEGT. V was trimmed by 2 bases and J by 5 bases, leaving 6 bases between them. The CDR3 sequence is 12 residues long. For the CDR3, the DNA is TGTGCCAGCAGTTACAGTGTGGAGACCCAGTACTTC. Amino acids: CASSYSVETQYF.

In its sample, this clonotype was seen a few times. The chain carries TRBV20-1 and TRBJ2-7, with 7 bases lining up with TRBD1. Losses at the gene ends were 6 bases for V and 2 bases for J; bases not matched to a gene: 10. The CDR3 loop spans 14 amino acids. Germline lookup yields CDR1 DFQATT and CDR2 SNEGSKA (reference sequence). The CDR3 DNA reads TGCAGTGCCCTAATGTACAGGGGACCCTACGAGCAGTACTTC. It is translated as CSALMYRGPYEQYF.

The V gene is TRBV7-2, the J gene TRBJ1-5, with D possibly being TRBD1 (6 bases). Trimming removed 4 bases from V and 2 bases from J, with 15 bases in between. CDR1 and CDR2 (germline): SGHTA, FQGNSA. The CDR3 runs to 16 residues. CDR3 nucleotides: TGTGCCAGCAGCTCGAGGACAGCCGGCCGCAATCAGCCCCAGCATTTT. Translated, it gives CASSSRTAGRNQPQHF.

This clonotype turned up a few times. CDR3: CSARDREVYEQYF. CDR3 sequence (DNA): TGCAGTGCTAGGGACAGGGAAGTCTACGAGCAGTACTTC. The chain employs TRBV20-1 and TRBJ2-7, with TRBD1 identical over 8 bases. Germline V gene sequence: CDR1 DFQATT, CDR2 SNEGSKA (reference sequence). This CDR3 region has 13 residues. Trimming cost V 3 bases and J 3 bases; bases outside gene matches: 4.

This chain joins TRBV9 and TRBJ2-6; 8 bases match TRBD2. This CDR3 is built from 18 residues. The J segment lost 2 bases and the V segment lost 2 bases, leaving 9 bases of the junction unmatched. Germline V gene lookup returns CDR1 SGDLS and CDR2 YYNGEE. CDR3 protein: CASSVVAGRVTGANVLTF. The CDR3 nucleotides are TGTGCCAGCAGCGTGGTAGCGGGAAGGGTGACTGGGGCCAACGTCCTGACTTTC.

This clonotype was counted between two and nine times. The genes are TRBV6-4 and TRBJ2-1; 9 bases fit TRBD1. The CDR3 contains 14 residues. The germline CDR1 and CDR2 sequences are MRHNA and SNTAGT. Unmatched junction bases numbered 8, after V lost 6 bases and J lost 8 bases. CDR3 amino acids: CASSPGQGRDEQFF. CDR3 DNA sequence: TGTGCCAGCAGCCCCGGACAGGGGAGGGATGAGCAGTTCTTC.

V usage is TRBV20-1 and J usage is TRBJ2-1; D is unresolved. The germline V gene has CDR1 DFQATT and CDR2 SNEGSKA (reference sequence). Deletions cut 3 bases from V and 2 bases from J, with 17 bases between. The CDR3 has 16 amino acids. CDR3 protein: CSASKPLGGPYNEQFF. CDR3 coding DNA: TGCAGTGCTAGTAAGCCCCTCGGCGGTCCCTACAATGAGCAGTTCTTC.

The genes are TRBV5-1 and TRBJ1-1; 10 bases align to TRBD1. J gave up 5 bases and V 9 bases, and 7 bases lay outside the gene matches. The CDR3 length is 13 residues. From germline, CDR1 is SGHRS and CDR2 YFSETQ. In DNA, the CDR3 is TGCGCCACCGGGACAGGGGAGGGGACTGAAGCTTTCTTT. Translated: CATGTGEGTEAFF.

As DNA, the CDR3 is TGCGCCAGCAGCCAAGATATTAGGGCTAGTTACAATCAGCCCCAGCATTTT. Translation: CASSQDIRASYNQPQHF. This sequence joins TRBV4-1 and TRBJ1-5; D unclear. Germline V lookup: CDR1 MGHRA, CDR2 YSYEKL. The CDR3 contains 17 residues. V was shortened by 0 bases and J by 3 bases, with 15 bases between the two germline ends.

A few counts support this clonotype. The rearrangement joins TRBV4-1 to TRBJ2-1; D may be TRBD1 or TRBD2 (5 bases each). The ends were cut back, 0 bases at V and 0 bases at J, with 12 bases in the middle. The V gene's germline CDR1 is MGHRA and CDR2 YSYEKL. CDR3 size: 17 residues. DNA for the CDR3: TGCGCCAGCAGCCAAGATGGGGGAGCAAGCTCCTACAATGAGCAGTTCTTC. Its translation is CASSQDGGASSYNEQFF.

This chain joins TRBV3-1 and TRBJ2-7; D remains ambiguous. In germline, CDR1 is LGHDT, CDR2 YNNKEL (reference sequence). V was shortened by 0 bases and J by 1 base, with 7 bases between the two germline ends. This CDR3 is built from 14 residues. The CDR3: CASSQEAGSYEQYF. CDR3 bases: TGTGCCAGCAGCCAAGAGGCCGGATCCTACGAGCAGTACTTC.

This rearrangement joins TRBV6-2 or TRBV6-3 to TRBJ2-7, with 8 bases identical to TRBD2. CDR1 is MNHEY and CDR2 is SVGEGT in the germline V gene. Unmatched junction bases numbered 8, after V lost 5 bases and J lost 2 bases. The CDR3 extends over 15 amino acids. The CDR3 DNA sequence: TGTGCCAGCAGTACTCAGCGGGAGCCCCCCTACGAGCAGTACTTC. It translates to CASSTQREPPYEQYF.

This clonotype occurred a few times. The gene calls are TRBV7-8 and TRBJ1-2, with D uncertain. Trimming took off 4 bases at V and 8 bases at J, with 17 bases between the two ends. The CDR3 runs 14 residues. CDR1 and CDR2 from the germline V gene are SGHVS and FQNEAQ. The CDR3 DNA follows: TGTGCCAGCAGCTCGGACTTCCCCACTGGGGGCTACACCTTC. The encoded protein is CASSSDFPTGGYTF.

In its sample, this clonotype was seen a few times. The chain links TRBV29-1 to TRBJ1-3; 7 bases agree with TRBD1. CDR3 length: 12 amino acids. Trimming at V came to 8 bases and at J to 2 bases, leaving 3 bases not matched to a gene. Germline V gene lookup returns CDR1 SQVTM and CDR2 ANQGSEA. For the CDR3, the DNA is TGCAGCTTCACAGGGGCTGGAAACACCATATATTTT. It codes for CSFTGAGNTIYF.